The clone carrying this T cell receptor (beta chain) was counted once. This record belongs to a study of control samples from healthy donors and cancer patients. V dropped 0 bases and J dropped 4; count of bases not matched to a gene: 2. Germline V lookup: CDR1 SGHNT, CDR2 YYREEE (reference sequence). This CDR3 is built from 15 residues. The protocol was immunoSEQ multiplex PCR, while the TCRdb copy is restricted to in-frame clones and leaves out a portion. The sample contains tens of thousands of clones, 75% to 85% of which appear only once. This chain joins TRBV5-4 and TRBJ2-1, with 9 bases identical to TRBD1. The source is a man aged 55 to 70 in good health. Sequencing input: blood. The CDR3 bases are TGTGCCAGCAGCTTGGTGGGACAGGGTTACAATGAGCAGTTCTTC. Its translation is CASSLVGQGYNEQFF.